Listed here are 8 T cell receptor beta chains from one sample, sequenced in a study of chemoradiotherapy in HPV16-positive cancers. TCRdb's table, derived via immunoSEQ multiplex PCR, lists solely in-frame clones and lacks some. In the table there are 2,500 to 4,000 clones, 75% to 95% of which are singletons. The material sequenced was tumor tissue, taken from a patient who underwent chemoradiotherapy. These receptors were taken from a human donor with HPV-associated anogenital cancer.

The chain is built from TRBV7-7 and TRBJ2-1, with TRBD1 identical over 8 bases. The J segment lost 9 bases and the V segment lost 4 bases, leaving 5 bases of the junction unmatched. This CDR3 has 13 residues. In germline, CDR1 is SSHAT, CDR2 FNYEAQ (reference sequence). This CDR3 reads CASSSDRGVEQFF. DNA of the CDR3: TGTGCCAGCAGCTCTGACAGGGGAGTTGAGCAGTTCTTC.

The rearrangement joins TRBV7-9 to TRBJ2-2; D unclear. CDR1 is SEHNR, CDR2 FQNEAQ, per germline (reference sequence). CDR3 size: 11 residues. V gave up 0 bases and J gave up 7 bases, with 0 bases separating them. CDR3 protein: CASSLAGELFF. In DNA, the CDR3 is TGTGCCAGCAGCTTAGCCGGGGAGCTGTTTTTT.

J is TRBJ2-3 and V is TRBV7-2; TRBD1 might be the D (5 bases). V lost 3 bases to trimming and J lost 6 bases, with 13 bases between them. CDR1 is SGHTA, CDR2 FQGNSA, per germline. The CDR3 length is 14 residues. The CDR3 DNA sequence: TGTGCCAGCAGCTTCTGGGGCTCGGGCGATACGCAGTATTTT. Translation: CASSFWGSGDTQYF.

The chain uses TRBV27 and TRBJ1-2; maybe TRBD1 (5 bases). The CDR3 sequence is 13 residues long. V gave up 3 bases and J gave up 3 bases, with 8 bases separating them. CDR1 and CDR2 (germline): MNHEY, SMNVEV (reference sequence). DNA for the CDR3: TGTGCCAGCAGTTTGTTCAGGGACTATGGCTACACCTTC. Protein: CASSLFRDYGYTF.

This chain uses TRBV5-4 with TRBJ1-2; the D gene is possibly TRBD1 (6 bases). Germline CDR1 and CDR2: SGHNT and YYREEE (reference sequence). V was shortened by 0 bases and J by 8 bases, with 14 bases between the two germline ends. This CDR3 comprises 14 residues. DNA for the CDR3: TGTGCCAGCAGCTTGGCCGGGACATCTGGAGGCTACACCTTC. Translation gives CASSLAGTSGGYTF.

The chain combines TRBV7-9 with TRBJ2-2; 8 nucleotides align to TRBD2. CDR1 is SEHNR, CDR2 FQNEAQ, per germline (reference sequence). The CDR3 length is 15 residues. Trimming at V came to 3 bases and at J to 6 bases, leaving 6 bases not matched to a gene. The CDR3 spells CASSFFASGSGELFF. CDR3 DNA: TGTGCCAGCAGCTTTTTTGCTAGCGGGTCCGGGGAGCTGTTTTTT.

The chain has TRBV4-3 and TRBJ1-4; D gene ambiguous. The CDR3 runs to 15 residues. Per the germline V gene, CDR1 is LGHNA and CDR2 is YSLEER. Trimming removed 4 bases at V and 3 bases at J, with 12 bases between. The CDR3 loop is CASSPQRRPNEKLFF. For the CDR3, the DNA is TGCGCCAGCAGCCCACAAAGACGGCCTAATGAAAAACTGTTTTTT.

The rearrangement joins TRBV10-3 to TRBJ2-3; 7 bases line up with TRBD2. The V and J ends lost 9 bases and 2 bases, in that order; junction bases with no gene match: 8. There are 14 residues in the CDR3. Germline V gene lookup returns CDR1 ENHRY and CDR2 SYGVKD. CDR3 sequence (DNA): TGTGCCATTTCGGATGGACTAGACACAGATACGCAGTATTTT. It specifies CAISDGLDTDTQYF.